This T cell receptor beta chain was identified during a study of shared clonotypes between healthy human individuals. Per the germline V gene, CDR1 is SGHTA and CDR2 is FQGNSA. Trimming removed 6 bases at V and 5 bases at J, with 13 bases between. This CDR3 has 13 residues. Measured with immunoSEQ multiplex PCR; TCRdb has only the in-frame clones, and not every one. The sample shows approximately 2.5 million clones, 80% to 95% of them seen only once. V and J are TRBV7-2 and TRBJ1-2; D is perhaps TRBD1 (5 bases). The specimen was naive CD4+ T cells from PBMCs. Subset specified: CD45RA+ positively selected. The sequence came from a man in his late teens or twenties in good health. Some clones in this sample may be carry-over from other donors' samples. For the CDR3, the DNA is TGTGCCAGCAGTTGGGACGTAACTTATGGCTACACCTTC. This encodes CASSWDVTYGYTF.